These 12 T cell receptor beta chains share one sample of origin, sequenced in a study of cytomegalovirus exposure and HLA in healthy donors. 60 Vbeta and 13 Jbeta primers were used in PCR. Here immunoSEQ multiplex PCR was the method, and the copy in TCRdb shows in-frame clones only, minus some. The sample shows approximately 130,000 clones, roughly four fifths of them seen only once. Sequenced sample: PBMCs. The receptors shown here come from a woman aged 40 to 49 in good health and CMV-seronegative.

The sample holds one count of this clone. This rearrangement joins TRBV7-9 to TRBJ2-7; 7 bases line up with TRBD2. From germline, CDR1 is SEHNR and CDR2 FQNEAQ (reference sequence). V was clipped by 5 bases and J by 2 bases; unmatched bases: 9. There are 15 residues in the CDR3. The CDR3 loop is CASSPRGDRPYEQYF. Written as DNA, the CDR3 is TGTGCCAGCAGCCCTCGGGGGGACCGGCCCTACGAGCAGTACTTC.

V is TRBV18 and J is TRBJ2-5; 9 bases map to TRBD2. The ends lost 6 bases at V and 1 base at J; junction bases unmatched: 15. The CDR3 has 18 amino acids. Germline CDR1 reads KGHSH; CDR2 reads LQKENI. The DNA for the CDR3 is TGTGCCAGCTCCGGCATTGGCCCGACTAGCGGAATCCAAGAGACCCAGTACTTC. It specifies CASSGIGPTSGIQETQYF.

V and J are TRBV28 and TRBJ1-1, with D perhaps TRBD1 (6 bases). Germline V gene sequence: CDR1 MDHEN, CDR2 SYDVKM. The V end lost 5 bases, the J end lost 1 base, and 14 bases lay between the germline ends. The CDR3 length is 15 residues. CDR3: CASSDEGHWNTEAFF. The CDR3 DNA follows: TGTGCCAGCAGTGACGAGGGACACTGGAACACTGAAGCTTTCTTT.

The chain recombines TRBV5-6 with TRBJ2-5; TRBD1 matches 7 bases. V lost 4 bases, J lost 2 bases, and 2 bases stayed unmatched. The germline V gene encodes CDR1 SGHDT and CDR2 YYEEEE. This CDR3 is 13 amino acids long. CDR3 amino acids: CASSPGQQETQYF. The CDR3 DNA sequence: TGTGCCAGCAGCCCGGGACAGCAAGAGACCCAGTACTTC.

The table lists this clone with a few counts. Within the sample, other DNA sequences also encode this same CDR3. The V and J genes are TRBV11-3 and TRBJ2-1; 11 nucleotides match TRBD2. J was trimmed by 4 bases and V by 5 bases; bases with no gene match: 4. The CDR3 has 15 residues. Germline CDR1 SGHNT, CDR2 YENEEA. CDR3: CASSPGTSGYNEQFF. As DNA, the CDR3 is TGTGCCAGCAGCCCAGGGACTAGCGGATACAATGAGCAGTTCTTC.

The chain is built from TRBV9 and TRBJ2-7; no clear D. V was clipped by 0 bases and J by 6 bases, with 13 bases between them. The CDR3 runs 14 residues. The germline gives CDR1 SGDLS, CDR2 YYNGEE. DNA of the CDR3: TGTGCCAGCAGCGTAGAACCCGCGCCCCCCGAGCAGTACTTC. Residues: CASSVEPAPPEQYF.

The chain combines TRBV5-1 with TRBJ2-5; no clear D. Trimming stripped 3 bases from V and 1 base from J, with 13 bases between. The CDR3 length is 15 residues. Germline V gives CDR1 SGHRS, CDR2 YFSETQ. The CDR3 loop reads CASSSDSPIQETQYF. For the CDR3, the DNA is TGCGCCAGCAGCTCCGACTCCCCAATCCAAGAGACCCAGTACTTC.

The V and J genes are TRBV11-2 and TRBJ1-1; 9 bases are a match to TRBD1. CDR3 length equals 15 residues. Germline-derived CDR1 and CDR2 are SGHAT and FQNNGV. J gave up 5 bases and V 8 bases, and 12 bases lay outside the gene matches. This chain's CDR3 is CASSLTGTGRTEAFF. The CDR3, as DNA: TGTGCCAGCTCCTTAACGGGGACAGGGCGGACTGAAGCTTTCTTT.

This clone has only a few counts. This chain connects TRBV6-5 to TRBJ1-6, with D perhaps matching TRBD1 (5 bases). The CDR3 length is 15 residues. V was trimmed by 6 bases and J by 6 bases, leaving 15 bases between them. Germline lookup yields CDR1 MNHEY and CDR2 SVGAGI. The CDR3: CASRESGVRNSPLHF. The CDR3 DNA reads as TGTGCCAGCAGGGAATCGGGGGTTCGTAATTCACCCCTCCACTTT.

The J gene is TRBJ1-1, the V gene TRBV2; D gene ambiguous. Germline CDR1 is SNHLY and CDR2 is FYNNEI. CDR3 length equals 13 residues. V gave up 7 bases and J gave up 1 base, with 10 bases separating them. CDR3 residues: CASKDIENTEAFF. The CDR3 DNA is TGTGCCAGCAAAGACATAGAGAACACTGAAGCTTTCTTT. Full variable domain (remainder filled in from reference TRBV2 and TRBJ1-1): EPEVTQTPSHQVTQMGQEVILRCVPISNHLYFYWYRQILGQKVEFLVSFYNNEISEKSEIFDDQFSVERPDGSNFTLKIRSTKLEDSAMYFCASKDIENTEAFFGQGTRLTVV.

J is TRBJ2-5 and V is TRBV7-2; D is perhaps TRBD1 (5 bases). The DNA end is more similar to TRBJ2-7, so the J call may be wrong. CDR1 is SGHTA and CDR2 is FQGNSA in the germline V gene. The CDR3 has 13 amino acids. CDR3 in amino acids: CASSFRVSYEQYF. The CDR3 DNA reads TGTGCCAGCAGCTTCAGGGTCTCCTACGAGCAGTACTTC.

This chain connects TRBV11-2 to TRBJ2-7; TRBD2 aligns across 8 bases. The germline gives CDR1 SGHAT, CDR2 FQNNGV. CDR3 size: 15 residues. The V gene end was trimmed by 5 bases and the J gene end by 3 bases; junction bases not matched to a gene: 9. The CDR3 sequence is CASSLRLAIGYEQYF. The CDR3 DNA reads as TGTGCCAGCAGCCTACGACTAGCGATCGGCTACGAGCAGTACTTC.